This entry lists 23 T cell receptor beta chains sequenced from one sample in a study of blood T cell repertoires in COVID-19. The method was immunoSEQ multiplex PCR; TCRdb's version includes in-frame clones alone and lacks a portion of them. Of about 280,000 clones in the sample, approximately 80% were seen once. The sample comprised PBMCs or T cells enriched from blood (not recorded which). Every receptor here comes from a man between 35 and 55 years old who had been exposed to COVID-19.

This rearrangement joins TRBV6-5 to TRBJ2-3; D is ambiguous. V was shortened by 2 bases and J by 3 bases, with 6 bases between the two germline ends. Germline V gene lookup returns CDR1 MNHEY and CDR2 SVGAGI. The CDR3 is 13 amino acids. CDR3 nucleotide sequence: TGTGCCAGCAGTTACGAGTTTACAGATACGCAGTATTTT. Its translation: CASSYEFTDTQYF.

The V and J genes are TRBV7-9 and TRBJ1-1; D may be TRBD1 (5 bases). V lost 5 bases and J lost 1, with 11 bases in between. The CDR3 length is 14 residues. Germline V lookup: CDR1 SEHNR, CDR2 FQNEAQ (reference sequence). CDR3 DNA sequence: TGTGCCAGCAGCCCAATGGACAAGAACACTGAAGCTTTCTTT. It yields the protein CASSPMDKNTEAFF.

Concerning this clone itself: This same CDR3 is encoded by further DNA sequences in the sample. CDR3 DNA: TGCGCCAGCAGCTTGGGAGGGGGTGGCACTGAAGCTTTCTTT. It translates to CASSLGGGGTEAFF. The V and J genes are TRBV5-1 and TRBJ1-1, with D tentatively TRBD1 (6 bases). This CDR3 region has 14 residues. V lost 0 bases, J lost 4 bases, and 10 bases lay in between. Germline V gene lookup returns CDR1 SGHRS and CDR2 YFSETQ.

The chain recombines TRBV12-5 with TRBJ2-7, with a tentative D call TRBD1 (6 bases). Between the trimmed V and J ends, which lost 4 bases and 4 bases, there was a span of 8 bases. Germline V CDR1 and CDR2: LGHNT, FRNRAP. The CDR3 contains 12 residues. The CDR3 nucleotides read TGTGCTAGTGGTTGGGGGCGGTACGAGCAGTACTTC. Protein: CASGWGRYEQYF.

The CDR3 nucleotides read TGTGCCAGCAGCCCAACCAGGGACTCCTACGAGCAGTACTTC. Amino acids: CASSPTRDSYEQYF. V usage is TRBV7-3 and J usage is TRBJ2-7; a weak D match, TRBD1 (5 bases). In germline, CDR1 is SGHTA, CDR2 FQGTGA. V lost 5 bases to trimming and J lost 0 bases, with 11 bases between them. This CDR3 comprises 14 residues.

CDR3 amino acids: CASSRMPRTSGAEQYF. In DNA, the CDR3 is TGCGCCAGCAGCCGGATGCCGAGGACTAGCGGGGCGGAGCAGTACTTC. V is TRBV4-1 and J is TRBJ2-7; 12 bases are shared with TRBD2. This CDR3 comprises 16 residues. Per germline, CDR1 MGHRA and CDR2 YSYEKL. V lost 4 bases, J lost 7 bases, and 11 bases stayed unmatched.

This sequence joins TRBV20-1 and TRBJ2-1; D is unresolved. The CDR3 contains 13 residues. The V gene lost 3 bases and the J gene lost 3 bases, with 9 bases spanning the gap. The germline CDR1 and CDR2 sequences are DFQATT and SNEGSKA (reference sequence). The CDR3 sequence: CSASLLDYNEQFF. In DNA form, the CDR3 reads TGCAGTGCTAGTCTGCTAGACTACAATGAGCAGTTCTTC.

This rearrangement joins TRBV2 to TRBJ1-2; 9 bases line up with TRBD1. CDR1 is SNHLY and CDR2 is FYNNEI in the germline V gene. The J segment lost 6 bases and the V segment lost 10 bases, leaving 12 bases of the junction unmatched. The CDR3 covers 14 residues. The CDR3 nucleotides are TGTGCCACCCAACTAAGGACAGGGGATCATGGCTACACCTTC. Protein product: CATQLRTGDHGYTF.

This clone was counted at least ten times. The chain's CDR3 is CASSLRGNGYTF. CDR3 in DNA: TGTGCCAGCAGTTTGAGGGGGAACGGCTACACCTTC. The genes are TRBV6-5 and TRBJ1-2, with D perhaps matching TRBD1 (6 bases). Germline V gene lookup returns CDR1 MNHEY and CDR2 SVGAGI. The CDR3 length is 12 residues. The ends were cut back, 4 bases at V and 8 bases at J, with 11 bases in the middle.

V and J are TRBV6-5 and TRBJ2-2; 7 nucleotides match TRBD1. The CDR3 runs to 14 residues. V trimming: 6 bases; J trimming: 0 bases; junction bases outside the gene matches: 1. CDR1 is MNHEY, CDR2 SVGAGI, per germline. CDR3 coding DNA: TGTGCCAGCAGAGGGACAGCGAACACCGGGGAGCTGTTTTTT. This gives the protein CASRGTANTGELFF.

The chain has TRBV11-3 and TRBJ2-5, with TRBD2 matching over 14 bases. Germline CDR1 SGHNT, CDR2 YENEEA. J gave up 2 bases and V 7 bases, and 9 bases lay outside the gene matches. The CDR3 extends over 17 amino acids. The DNA of the CDR3 is TGTGCCAGCACCGGAGGACTAGCGGGAGGCCTACAAGAGACCCAGTACTTC. This codes for CASTGGLAGGLQETQYF.

The rearrangement links TRBV19 to TRBJ2-1; D remains unclear. The CDR3 sequence is 14 residues long. Trimming removed 5 bases at V and 9 bases at J, with 17 bases between. CDR1 and CDR2 (germline): LNHDA, SQIVND (reference sequence). This CDR3 reads CASSRLSLGAEQFF. The CDR3 region has the DNA TGTGCCAGTAGTCGGCTTAGCCTGGGTGCTGAGCAGTTCTTC.

The chain couples TRBV4-2 to TRBJ2-1; 9 bases are a match to TRBD2. CDR3 length equals 17 residues. The V gene's germline CDR1 is LGHNA and CDR2 YNFKEQ. Trimming took 3 bases from V and 6 from J; bases not matched to a gene: 12. CDR3 residues: CASSQTIVAGVVNEQFF. The CDR3 nucleotides read TGTGCCAGCAGCCAGACAATCGTAGCGGGAGTGGTCAATGAGCAGTTCTTC.

The V gene is TRBV7-6, the J gene TRBJ1-1, with 10 bases lining up with TRBD1. This CDR3 is 17 amino acids long. V shed 4 bases, J shed 0 bases, and the junction held 8 bases outside the gene matches. CDR1 SGHVS and CDR2 FNYEAQ come from the germline V gene. CDR3 amino acids: CASSSRDRGLLNTEAFF. The CDR3 DNA reads TGTGCCAGCAGCTCCCGGGACAGGGGACTCTTGAACACTGAAGCTTTCTTT. Full variable domain (rest looked up from reference TRBV7-6 and TRBJ1-1): GAGVSQSPRYKVTKRGQDVALRCDPISGHVSLYWYRQALGQGPEFLTYFNYEAQQDKSGLPNDRFSAERPEGSISTLTIQRTEQRDSAMYRCASSSRDRGLLNTEAFFGQGTRLTVV.

This clone was found many times. The genes are TRBV4-1 and TRBJ1-2; TRBD1 might be the D (6 bases). The V end was cut by 4 bases, the J end by 3 bases, with 12 bases between. This CDR3 is 14 amino acids long. Germline CDR1 and CDR2: MGHRA and YSYEKL. CDR3 amino acids: CASSPRQADYGYTF. DNA for the CDR3: TGCGCCAGCAGCCCTAGACAGGCCGACTATGGCTACACCTTC.

The rearrangement links TRBV7-8 to TRBJ2-1; TRBD2 agrees at 11 bases. The germline V gene has CDR1 SGHVS and CDR2 FQNEAQ. CDR3 length equals 16 residues. The V segment lost 2 bases and the J segment 6 bases; nucleotides outside the gene matches: 6. The CDR3: CASSLTASGRINEQFF. In DNA, the CDR3 is TGTGCCAGCAGCTTAACGGCTAGCGGGAGGATCAATGAGCAGTTCTTC.

The chain uses TRBV3-1 (or the pseudogene TRBV3-2) and TRBJ1-1, with TRBD1 matching over 7 bases. CDR3 size: 16 residues. V was clipped by 1 base and J by 4 bases; unmatched bases: 9. Germline V gene sequence: CDR1 LGHDT, CDR2 YNNKEL (reference sequence). For the CDR3, the DNA is TGTGCCAGCAGCCAAGTCGTGAACAGGGGTGGCACTGAAGCTTTCTTT. This translates into CASSQVVNRGGTEAFF.

This chain joins TRBV7-9 and TRBJ1-4, with 7 bases lining up with TRBD1. Per germline, CDR1 SEHNR and CDR2 FQNEAQ (reference sequence). Trimming cost V 7 bases and J 8 bases; bases outside gene matches: 16. The CDR3 contains 16 residues. Written as DNA, the CDR3 is TGTGCCAGCATCCAATCGACAGGGTTGGTTCCCGAAAAACTGTTTTTT. Protein sequence: CASIQSTGLVPEKLFF. Variable domain in full (rest from reference TRBV7-9 and TRBJ1-4): DTGVSQNPRHKITKRGQNVTFRCDPISEHNRLYWYRQTLGQGPEFLTYFQNEAQLEKSRLLSDRFSAERPKGSFSTLEIQRTEQGDSAMYLCASIQSTGLVPEKLFFGSGTQLSVL.

The J gene is TRBJ2-1, the V gene TRBV5-1; 14 bases map to TRBD2. The germline gives CDR1 SGHRS, CDR2 YFSETQ. J lost 4 bases, V lost 4 bases, and 19 bases had no gene match. The CDR3 totals 21 residues. In nucleotides, the CDR3 is TGCGCCAGCAGCAGAATCAGGGGGACTAGCGGGAGAATCCTGGGTTACAATGAGCAGTTCTTC. Its protein is CASSRIRGTSGRILGYNEQFF.

The chain couples TRBV7-8 to TRBJ1-2; 9 bases line up with TRBD1. The germline CDR1 and CDR2 sequences are SGHVS and FQNEAQ. The CDR3 consists of 14 residues. V lost 5 bases and J lost 5; bases outside the gene matches: 6. The CDR3 DNA sequence: TGTGCCAGCAGCGCCCCCGGGACAGGGTATGGCTACACCTTC. Amino acids: CASSAPGTGYGYTF.

A single count supports this clone. The CDR3 nucleotides read TGTGCCAGCAGCTCACGGACAGGGAGGGAGAAGCAGTACTTC. It encodes CASSSRTGREKQYF. This chain connects TRBV7-9 to TRBJ2-7; a weak D match, TRBD1 (8 bases). Germline V gene sequence: CDR1 SEHNR, CDR2 FQNEAQ (reference sequence). The CDR3 has 14 residues. Trimming pared 4 bases from V and 8 bases from J, leaving 18 bases between.

Only one count was recorded for this clone. The chain combines TRBV4-1 with TRBJ2-3, with D possibly being TRBD2 (6 bases). This CDR3 comprises 13 residues. Trimming removed 5 bases at V and 8 bases at J, with 14 bases between. Germline assignment: CDR1 MGHRA and CDR2 YSYEKL. The CDR3 coding sequence is TGCGCCAGCAGCTTCAGTGTGGGGGGTACGCAGTATTTT. Amino acids: CASSFSVGGTQYF.

The chain carries TRBV24-1 and TRBJ2-7; unclear D gene. Germline assignment: CDR1 KGHDR and CDR2 SFDVKD. The ends were cut back, 7 bases at V and 5 bases at J, with 8 bases in the middle. The CDR3 is made up of 11 amino acids. CDR3 sequence (DNA): TGTGCCACCAGGGCAGGTGACGAGCAGTACTTC. Translated, it gives CATRAGDEQYF.